This entry features one T cell receptor beta chain sequence. The antigen is undetermined. This sample stems from a study of T cell responses to AZD1222 COVID-19 vaccine. TCRdb's table, derived via immunoSEQ multiplex PCR, lists solely in-frame clones and lacks some. The data contain just under 75,000 clones, around three quarters of them seen just once; the ten biggest clones take up about 50%. Points from the study as a whole: Only five or six AZD1222 recipients were seropositive at baseline.

Sequencing used peripheral blood, obtained 28 days after the second AZD1222 dose. This sequence was found in an adult who received the AZD1222 COVID-19 vaccine.

The CDR3: CASSPTGGEPQHF. CDR3 coding DNA: TGTGCCAGCAGTCCGACAGGGGGCGAGCCCCAGCATTTT. This rearrangement joins TRBV6-4 to TRBJ1-5, with 10 bases aligning to TRBD1. The germline V gene has CDR1 MRHNA and CDR2 SNTAGT. Unmatched junction bases numbered 3, after V lost 5 bases and J lost 8 bases. This CDR3 is built from 13 residues.